This TCR beta chain was found in a study of monozygotic twins with inflammatory bowel disease. Whole-study findings and limits: The study supported no single strong signal or clonotype linked to IBD.

For every TCR library, about 3,500 ng of total RNA was used. Nested PCRs (about 17 and 10 cycles, two total) were applied to TCRalpha and TCRbeta cDNA. TCRdb processed the 5' RACE reads again and assigns one entry to each CDR3 protein, with no DNA. The sample table sets out about 380,000 distinct CDR3 sequences. A remark on this clonotype: Its antigen is as yet unknown.

Sequencing input: blood. This TCR derives from a human donor with ulcerative colitis or Crohn's disease, or a healthy co-twin of an affected twin (not recorded which).

This CDR3 reads CASSQRATGIGQETQYF. The gene calls are TRBV3-1 and TRBJ2-5; the TRBD1 assignment by TCRdb is unverifiable without DNA. Germline V CDR1 and CDR2: LGHDT, YNNKEL (reference sequence). The CDR3 runs 17 residues.